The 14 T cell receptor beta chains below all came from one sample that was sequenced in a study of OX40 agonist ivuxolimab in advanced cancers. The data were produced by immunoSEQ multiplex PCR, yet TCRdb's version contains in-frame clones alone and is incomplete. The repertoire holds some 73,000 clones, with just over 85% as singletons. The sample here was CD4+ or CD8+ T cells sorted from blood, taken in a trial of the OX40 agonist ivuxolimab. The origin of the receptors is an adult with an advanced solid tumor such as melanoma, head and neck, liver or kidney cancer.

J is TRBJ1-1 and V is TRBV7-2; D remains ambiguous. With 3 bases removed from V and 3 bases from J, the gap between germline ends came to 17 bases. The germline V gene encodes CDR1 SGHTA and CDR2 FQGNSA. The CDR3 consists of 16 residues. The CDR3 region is CASSFPLGRPDTEAFF. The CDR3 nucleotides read TGTGCCAGCAGCTTCCCCCTTGGGAGGCCGGACACTGAAGCTTTCTTT.

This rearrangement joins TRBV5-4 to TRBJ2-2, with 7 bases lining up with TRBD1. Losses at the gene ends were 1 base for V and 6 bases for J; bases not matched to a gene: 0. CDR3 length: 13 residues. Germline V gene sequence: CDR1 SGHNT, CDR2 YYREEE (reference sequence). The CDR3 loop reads CASSLRGPGELFF. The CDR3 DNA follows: TGTGCCAGCAGCTTGAGGGGGCCCGGGGAGCTGTTTTTT.

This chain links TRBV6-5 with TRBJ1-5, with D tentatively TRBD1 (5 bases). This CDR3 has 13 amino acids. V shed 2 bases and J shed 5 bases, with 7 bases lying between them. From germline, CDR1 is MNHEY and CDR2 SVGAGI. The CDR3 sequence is CASSYVGDQPQHF. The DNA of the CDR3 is TGTGCCAGCAGTTACGTAGGGGATCAGCCCCAGCATTTT.

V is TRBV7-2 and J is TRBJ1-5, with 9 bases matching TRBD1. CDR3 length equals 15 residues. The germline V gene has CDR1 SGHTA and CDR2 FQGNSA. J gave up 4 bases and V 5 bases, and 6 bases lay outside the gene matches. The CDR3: CASSPPGTGNQPQHF. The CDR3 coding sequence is TGTGCCAGCAGCCCCCCCGGGACAGGGAATCAGCCCCAGCATTTT.

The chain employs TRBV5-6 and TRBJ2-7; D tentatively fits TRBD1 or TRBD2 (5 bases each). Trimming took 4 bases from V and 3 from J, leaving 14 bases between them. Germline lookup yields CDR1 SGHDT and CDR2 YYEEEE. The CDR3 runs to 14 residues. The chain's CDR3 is CASSLLWGFYEQYF. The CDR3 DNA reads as TGTGCCAGCAGCCTACTATGGGGGTTCTACGAGCAGTACTTC.

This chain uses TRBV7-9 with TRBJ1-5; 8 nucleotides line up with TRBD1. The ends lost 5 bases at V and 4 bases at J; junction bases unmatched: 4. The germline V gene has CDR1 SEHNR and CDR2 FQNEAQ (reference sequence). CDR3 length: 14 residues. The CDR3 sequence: CASSPQGANQPQHF. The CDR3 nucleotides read TGTGCCAGCAGCCCTCAGGGGGCGAATCAGCCCCAGCATTTT.

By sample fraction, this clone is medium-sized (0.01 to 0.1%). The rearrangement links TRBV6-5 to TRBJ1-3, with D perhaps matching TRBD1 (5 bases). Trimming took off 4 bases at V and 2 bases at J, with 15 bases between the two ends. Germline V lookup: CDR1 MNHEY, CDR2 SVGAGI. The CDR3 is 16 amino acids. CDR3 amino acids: CASSFGGLGPGNTIYF. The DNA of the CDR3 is TGTGCCAGCAGTTTTGGGGGGTTGGGGCCTGGAAACACCATATATTTT.

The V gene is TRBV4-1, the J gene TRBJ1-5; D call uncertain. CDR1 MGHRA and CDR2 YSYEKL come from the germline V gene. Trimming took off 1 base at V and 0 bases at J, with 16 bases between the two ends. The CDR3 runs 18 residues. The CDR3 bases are TGCGCCAGCAGCCAAGCCTTGAATGGGGTAATTAGCAATCAGCCCCAGCATTTT. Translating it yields CASSQALNGVISNQPQHF.

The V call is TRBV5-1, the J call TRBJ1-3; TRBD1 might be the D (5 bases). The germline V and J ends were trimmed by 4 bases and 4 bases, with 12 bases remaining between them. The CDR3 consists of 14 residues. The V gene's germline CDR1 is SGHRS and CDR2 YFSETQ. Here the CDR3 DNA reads TGCGCCAGCAGCCCCGGCGGGGGGGGAAACACCATATATTTT. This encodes CASSPGGGGNTIYF.

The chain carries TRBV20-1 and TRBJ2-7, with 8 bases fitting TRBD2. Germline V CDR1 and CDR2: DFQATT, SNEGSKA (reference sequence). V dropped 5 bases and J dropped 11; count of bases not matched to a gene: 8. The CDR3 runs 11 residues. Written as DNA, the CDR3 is TGCAGTGCTCCCCAGGGGCGGGAGGAGTACTTC. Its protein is CSAPQGREEYF.

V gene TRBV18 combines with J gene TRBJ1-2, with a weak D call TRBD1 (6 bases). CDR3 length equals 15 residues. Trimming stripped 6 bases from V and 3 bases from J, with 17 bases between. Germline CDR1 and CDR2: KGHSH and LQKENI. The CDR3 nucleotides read TGTGCCAGCTCCACGTCGGGGGGCGGGGACTATGGCTACACCTTC. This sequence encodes CASSTSGGGDYGYTF.

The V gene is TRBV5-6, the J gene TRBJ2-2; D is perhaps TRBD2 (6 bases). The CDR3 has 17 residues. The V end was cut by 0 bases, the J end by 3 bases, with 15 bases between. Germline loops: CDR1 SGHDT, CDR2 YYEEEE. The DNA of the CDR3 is TGTGCCAGCAGCTTGGCCGTGATGGGGACTGACACCGGGGAGCTGTTTTTT. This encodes CASSLAVMGTDTGELFF.

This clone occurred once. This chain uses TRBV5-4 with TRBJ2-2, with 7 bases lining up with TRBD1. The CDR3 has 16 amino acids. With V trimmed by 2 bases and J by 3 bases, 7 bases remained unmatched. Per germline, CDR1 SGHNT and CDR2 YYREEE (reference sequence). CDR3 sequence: CASSFARGSDTGELFF. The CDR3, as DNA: TGTGCCAGCAGCTTTGCCAGGGGGTCTGACACCGGGGAGCTGTTTTTT.

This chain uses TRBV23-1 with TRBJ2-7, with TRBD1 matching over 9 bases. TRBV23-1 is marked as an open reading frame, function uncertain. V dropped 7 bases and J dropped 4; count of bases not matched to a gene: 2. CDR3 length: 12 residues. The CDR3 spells CASNGTGYEQYF. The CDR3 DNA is TGCGCCAGCAACGGGACAGGGTACGAGCAGTACTTC.